The 3 T cell receptor beta chains below were found in one sample sequenced in a study of PD-L1 blockade in urothelial cancer. Time point: pretreatment peripheral blood. Only in-frame clones appear in the TCRdb table, and some are missing; sequencing was by immunoSEQ multiplex PCR. The table lists about 88,000 clones, roughly 90% of them singletons. The specimen was PBMCs, collected around atezolizumab (anti-PD-L1) treatment. The origin of the receptors is a woman of 80 years or more with urothelial cancer.

The CDR3: CASNRGGTGNTIYF. The CDR3 DNA reads as TGTGCCAGCAACCGGGGGGGGACGGGAAACACCATATATTTT. The genes are TRBV28 and TRBJ1-3, with D tentatively TRBD1 (5 bases). V was trimmed by 7 bases and J by 4 bases, leaving 14 bases between them. The CDR3 is 14 residues long. Germline V CDR1 and CDR2: MDHEN, SYDVKM.

V gene TRBV27 combines with J gene TRBJ2-1; D unresolved. Trimming removed 5 bases at V and 7 bases at J, with 21 bases between. In germline, CDR1 is MNHEY, CDR2 SMNVEV (reference sequence). The CDR3 runs to 16 residues. The CDR3 protein is CASSGFRPTQANEQFF. The CDR3 DNA follows: TGTGCCAGCAGTGGTTTCCGTCCTACCCAGGCAAATGAGCAGTTCTTC.

This sequence joins TRBV10-1 and TRBJ2-2; possibly TRBD2 for D (5 bases). Germline values: CDR1 WNHNN, CDR2 SYGVQD (reference sequence). The CDR3 totals 13 residues. V was cut by 8 bases and J by 4 bases, with 11 bases left in between. The CDR3, as DNA: TGCGCCAGCCGGCGAGGGTTCACCGGGGAGCTGTTTTTT. Translating gives CASRRGFTGELFF.